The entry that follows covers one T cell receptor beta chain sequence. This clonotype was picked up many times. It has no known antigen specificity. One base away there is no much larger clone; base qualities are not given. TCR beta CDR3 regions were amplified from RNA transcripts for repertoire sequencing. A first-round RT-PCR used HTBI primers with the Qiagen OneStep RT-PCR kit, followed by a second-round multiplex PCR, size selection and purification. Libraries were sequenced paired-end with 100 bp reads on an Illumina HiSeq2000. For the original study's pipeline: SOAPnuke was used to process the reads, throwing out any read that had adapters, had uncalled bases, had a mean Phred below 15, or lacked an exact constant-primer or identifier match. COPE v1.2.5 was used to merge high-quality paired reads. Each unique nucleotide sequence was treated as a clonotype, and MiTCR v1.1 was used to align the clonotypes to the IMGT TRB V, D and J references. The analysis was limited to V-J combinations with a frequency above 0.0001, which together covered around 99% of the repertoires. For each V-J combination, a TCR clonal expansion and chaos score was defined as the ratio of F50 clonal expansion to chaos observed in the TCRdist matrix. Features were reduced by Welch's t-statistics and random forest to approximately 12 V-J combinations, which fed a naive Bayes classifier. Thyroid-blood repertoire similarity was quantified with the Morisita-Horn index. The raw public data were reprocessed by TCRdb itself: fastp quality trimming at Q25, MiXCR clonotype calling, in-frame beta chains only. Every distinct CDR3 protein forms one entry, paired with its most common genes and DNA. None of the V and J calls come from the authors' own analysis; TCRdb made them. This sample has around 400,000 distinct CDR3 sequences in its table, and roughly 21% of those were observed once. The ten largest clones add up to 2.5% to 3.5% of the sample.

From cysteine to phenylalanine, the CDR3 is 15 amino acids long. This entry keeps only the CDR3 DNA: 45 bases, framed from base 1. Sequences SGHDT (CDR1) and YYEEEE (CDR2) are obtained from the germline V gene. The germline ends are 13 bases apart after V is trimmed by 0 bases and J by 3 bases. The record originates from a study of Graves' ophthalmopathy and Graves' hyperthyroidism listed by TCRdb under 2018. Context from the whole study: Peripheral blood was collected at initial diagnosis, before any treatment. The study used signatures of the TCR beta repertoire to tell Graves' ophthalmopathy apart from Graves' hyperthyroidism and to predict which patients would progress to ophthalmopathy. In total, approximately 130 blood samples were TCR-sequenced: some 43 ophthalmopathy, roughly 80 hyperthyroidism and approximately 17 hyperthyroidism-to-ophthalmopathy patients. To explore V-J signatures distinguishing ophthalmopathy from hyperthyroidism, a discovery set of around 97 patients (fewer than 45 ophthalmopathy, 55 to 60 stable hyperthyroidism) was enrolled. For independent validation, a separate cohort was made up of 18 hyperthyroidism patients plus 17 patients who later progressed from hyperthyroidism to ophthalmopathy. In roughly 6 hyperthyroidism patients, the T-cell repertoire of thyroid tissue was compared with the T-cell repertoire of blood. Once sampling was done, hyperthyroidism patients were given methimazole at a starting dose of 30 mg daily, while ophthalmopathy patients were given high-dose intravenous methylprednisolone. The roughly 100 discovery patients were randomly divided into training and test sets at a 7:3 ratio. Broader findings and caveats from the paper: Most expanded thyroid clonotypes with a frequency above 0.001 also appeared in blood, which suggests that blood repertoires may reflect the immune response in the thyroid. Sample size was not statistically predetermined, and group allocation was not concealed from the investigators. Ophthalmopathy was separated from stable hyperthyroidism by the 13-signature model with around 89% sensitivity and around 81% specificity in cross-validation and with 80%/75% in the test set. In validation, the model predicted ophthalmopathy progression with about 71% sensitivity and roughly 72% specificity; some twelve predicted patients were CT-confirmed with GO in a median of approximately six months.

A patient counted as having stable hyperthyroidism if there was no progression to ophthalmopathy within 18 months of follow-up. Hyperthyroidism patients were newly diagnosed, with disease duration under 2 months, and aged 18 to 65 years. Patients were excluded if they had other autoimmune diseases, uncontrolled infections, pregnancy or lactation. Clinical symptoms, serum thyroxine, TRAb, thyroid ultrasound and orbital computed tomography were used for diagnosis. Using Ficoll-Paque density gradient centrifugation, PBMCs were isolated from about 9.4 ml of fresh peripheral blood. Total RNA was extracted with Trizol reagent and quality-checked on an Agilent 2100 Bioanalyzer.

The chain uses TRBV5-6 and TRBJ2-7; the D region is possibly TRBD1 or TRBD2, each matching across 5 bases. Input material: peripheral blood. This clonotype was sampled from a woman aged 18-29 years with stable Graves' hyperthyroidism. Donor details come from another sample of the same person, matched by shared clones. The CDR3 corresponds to CASSLAPGRGYEQYF. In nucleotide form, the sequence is TGTGCCAGCAGCTTGGCCCCGGGACGGGGCTACGAGCAGTACTTC. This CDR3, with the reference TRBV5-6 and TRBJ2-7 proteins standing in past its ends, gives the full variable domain DAGVTQSPTHLIKTRGQQVTLRCSPKSGHDTVSWYQQALGQGPQFIFQYYEEEERQRGNFPDRFSGHQFPNYSSELNVNALLLGDSALYLCASSLAPGRGYEQYFGPGTRLTVT.